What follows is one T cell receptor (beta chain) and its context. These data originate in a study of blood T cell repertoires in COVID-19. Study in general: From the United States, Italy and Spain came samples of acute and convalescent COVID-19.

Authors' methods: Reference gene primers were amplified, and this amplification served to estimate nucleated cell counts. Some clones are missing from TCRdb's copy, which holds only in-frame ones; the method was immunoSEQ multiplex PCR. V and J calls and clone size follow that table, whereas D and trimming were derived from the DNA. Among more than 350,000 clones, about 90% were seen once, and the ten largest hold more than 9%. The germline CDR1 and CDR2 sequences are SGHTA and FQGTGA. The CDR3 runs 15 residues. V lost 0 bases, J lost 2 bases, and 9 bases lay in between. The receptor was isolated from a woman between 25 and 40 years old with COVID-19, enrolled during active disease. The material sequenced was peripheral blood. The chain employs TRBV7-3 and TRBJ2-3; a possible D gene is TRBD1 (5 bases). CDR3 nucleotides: TGTGCCAGCAGCTTAACCGGCAGGGACACAGATACGCAGTATTTT. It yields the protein CASSLTGRDTDTQYF.